This is a list of T cell receptor beta chains from one sample in a study of OX40 agonist ivuxolimab in advanced cancers. Produced via immunoSEQ multiplex PCR; TCRdb's table is partial and in-frame only. The repertoire consists of approximately 60,000 clones, with around 90% occurring once and the leading ten covering over 0.3%. This sample comprised CD4+ or CD8+ T cells sorted from blood, obtained in a trial of the OX40 agonist ivuxolimab. These receptors were obtained from an adult with an advanced solid tumor such as melanoma, head and neck, liver or kidney cancer. Each CDR3 is given with its conserved first and last residue. Each record gives: clone size, V gene, J gene, D gene, CDR3 DNA, CDR3 protein. A D gene is named only where the DNA matches it firmly. Expanded clones are given a class, and other clones once, few, many or no size at all.

abundance: NA; v_gene: TRBV6-1; j_gene: TRBJ1-2; d_gene: TRBD1; CDR3nt: TGTGCCAGCAGTGACTACCCGGACAGGGATGGCTACACCTTC; CDR3aa: CASSDYPDRDGYTF
abundance: NA; v_gene: TRBV7-9; j_gene: TRBJ1-1; d_gene: NA; CDR3nt: TGTGCCAGCAGCCGAGAGGGATCTACTGAAGCTTTCTTT; CDR3aa: CASSREGSTEAFF
abundance: NA; v_gene: TRBV5-6; j_gene: TRBJ2-7; d_gene: NA; CDR3nt: TGTGCCAGCAGCCGACCCTACGAGCAGTACTTC; CDR3aa: CASSRPYEQYF
abundance: NA; v_gene: TRBV5-4; j_gene: TRBJ2-7; d_gene: NA; CDR3nt: TGTGCCAGCAGCCAAAAGACAGAGTACTCCTACGAGCAGTACTTC; CDR3aa: CASSQKTEYSYEQYF
abundance: NA; v_gene: TRBV7-8; j_gene: TRBJ2-1; d_gene: NA; CDR3nt: TGTGCCAGCAGCTTAATGGGTGGGGGAGTCGGTGAGCAGTTCTTC; CDR3aa: CASSLMGGGVGEQFF
abundance: NA; v_gene: TRBV27; j_gene: TRBJ2-3; d_gene: NA; CDR3nt: TGTGCCAGCAGTTCCAACCGTATGGATACGCAGTATTTT; CDR3aa: CASSSNRMDTQYF
abundance: NA; v_gene: TRBV7-9; j_gene: TRBJ2-1; d_gene: TRBD2; CDR3nt: TGTGCCAGCAGCCTTAGCGGGGGGGCTAACAATGAGCAGTTCTTC; CDR3aa: CASSLSGGANNEQFF
abundance: NA; v_gene: TRBV6-5; j_gene: TRBJ1-3; d_gene: NA; CDR3nt: TGTGCCAGCCGCATCGCGCGGGGGTCCGCCATATATTTT; CDR3aa: CASRIARGSAIYF
abundance: NA; v_gene: TRBV7-9; j_gene: TRBJ2-2; d_gene: NA; CDR3nt: TGTGCCAGCAGCTTAGAGGGGGCGAACACCGGGGAGCTGTTTTTT; CDR3aa: CASSLEGANTGELFF
abundance: NA; v_gene: TRBV6-5; j_gene: TRBJ2-3; d_gene: NA; CDR3nt: TGTGCCAGCAGTTTGGGCAGACGCGCAGATACGCAGTATTTT; CDR3aa: CASSLGRRADTQYF
abundance: few; v_gene: TRBV27; j_gene: TRBJ1-6; d_gene: NA; CDR3nt: TGTGCCAGCAGTTTCGTGAATTCACCCCTCCACTTT; CDR3aa: CASSFVNSPLHF
abundance: once; v_gene: TRBV19; j_gene: TRBJ1-5; d_gene: NA; CDR3nt: TGTGCCAGTAGTATAGACAATTATAGCAATCAGCCCCAGCATTTT; CDR3aa: CASSIDNYSNQPQHF
abundance: NA; v_gene: TRBV11-2; j_gene: TRBJ1-2; d_gene: TRBD1; CDR3nt: TGTGCCAGCAGCGGCGGGACAGGGAGTAACTATGGCTACACCTTC; CDR3aa: CASSGGTGSNYGYTF
abundance: once; v_gene: TRBV10-3; j_gene: TRBJ1-6; d_gene: NA; CDR3nt: TGTGCCATCAGTGTGGAACAGGGTGATTCACCCCTCCACTTT; CDR3aa: CAISVEQGDSPLHF
abundance: NA; v_gene: TRBV5-8; j_gene: TRBJ1-6; d_gene: NA; CDR3nt: TGTGCCAGCAGCCCTGACCCCTATAATTCACCCCTCCACTTT; CDR3aa: CASSPDPYNSPLHF
abundance: NA; v_gene: TRBV11-3; j_gene: TRBJ2-3; d_gene: TRBD2; CDR3nt: TGTGCCAGCAGCCCTGGGACTAGCGGGAGCACAGATACGCAGTATTTT; CDR3aa: CASSPGTSGSTDTQYF
abundance: NA; v_gene: TRBV10-3; j_gene: TRBJ1-2; d_gene: TRBD1; CDR3nt: TGTGCCATCAGTGAGGACAGGGGCCTCTATGGCTACACCTTC; CDR3aa: CAISEDRGLYGYTF
abundance: NA; v_gene: TRBV11-1; j_gene: TRBJ2-3; d_gene: NA; CDR3nt: TGTGCCAGCAGCTTCACGCTACAAGCAGATACGCAGTATTTT; CDR3aa: CASSFTLQADTQYF
abundance: NA; v_gene: TRBV29-1; j_gene: TRBJ1-1; d_gene: TRBD1; CDR3nt: TGCAGCGCGACAGGGGTGGACACTGAAGCTTTCTTT; CDR3aa: CSATGVDTEAFF
abundance: NA; v_gene: TRBV25-1; j_gene: TRBJ1-4; d_gene: NA; CDR3nt: TGTGCCAGCAGTGAATTGCAGGGGAATGTTGAAAAACTGTTTTTT; CDR3aa: CASSELQGNVEKLFF
abundance: NA; v_gene: TRBV10-1; j_gene: TRBJ1-2; d_gene: NA; CDR3nt: TGCGCCAGCAGTGACTCCCCGAGGGGCTACACCTTC; CDR3aa: CASSDSPRGYTF
abundance: NA; v_gene: TRBV5-1; j_gene: TRBJ1-2; d_gene: NA; CDR3nt: TGCGCCAGCAGCTTGGGGACAGCAGCTAACTATGGCTACACCTTC; CDR3aa: CASSLGTAANYGYTF
abundance: once; v_gene: TRBV12-5; j_gene: TRBJ1-5; d_gene: NA; CDR3nt: TGTGCTAGTGCCATAAAGACAGCTAACAATCAGCCCCAGCATTTT; CDR3aa: CASAIKTANNQPQHF
abundance: NA; v_gene: TRBV4-1; j_gene: TRBJ1-4; d_gene: NA; CDR3nt: TGCGCCAGCAGCCAAGTGGGGACCATGCATGAAAAACTGTTTTTT; CDR3aa: CASSQVGTMHEKLFF
abundance: NA; v_gene: TRBV10-1; j_gene: TRBJ2-2; d_gene: NA; CDR3nt: TGCGCCAGCAGTTTCTCTAGGGGGACCGGGGAGCTGTTTTTT; CDR3aa: CASSFSRGTGELFF
abundance: NA; v_gene: TRBV25-1; j_gene: TRBJ2-5; d_gene: TRBD1; CDR3nt: TGTGCCAGCTTAGGGGGCCTCGGGTTTTCAGAGACCCAGTACTTC; CDR3aa: CASLGGLGFSETQYF
abundance: NA; v_gene: TRBV7-2; j_gene: TRBJ1-1; d_gene: NA; CDR3nt: TGTGCCAGCAGCTTGGACCCTATGAACACTGAAGCTTTCTTT; CDR3aa: CASSLDPMNTEAFF
abundance: NA; v_gene: TRBV16; j_gene: TRBJ2-5; d_gene: NA; CDR3nt: TGTGCCAGCAGCCAATCGACGGTACAAGAGACCCAGTACTTC; CDR3aa: CASSQSTVQETQYF